This T cell receptor beta chain originates from a study of blood T cell repertoires in COVID-19. Followed longitudinally, the Seattle patients had been enrolled during active infection. The assay was immunoSEQ multiplex PCR, and TCRdb's table has in-frame clones only and misses some. The sample includes 330,000 or so clones, over 85% of them seen just once. V shed 6 bases and J shed 6 bases, with 23 bases lying between them. Per the germline V gene, CDR1 is SNHLY and CDR2 is FYNNEI. The CDR3 is 17 amino acids. The rearrangement joins TRBV2 to TRBJ2-2, with a tentative D call TRBD1 (6 bases). This receptor was taken from a woman aged 55 to 70 with COVID-19, enrolled during active disease. The sequenced sample was peripheral blood. The CDR3 sequence is CASRSPLGGYEPGELFF. The CDR3, as DNA: TGTGCCAGCAGGTCACCTCTAGGGGGTTATGAGCCCGGGGAGCTGTTTTTT. Complete variable domain (other parts from reference TRBV2 and TRBJ2-2): EPEVTQTPSHQVTQMGQEVILRCVPISNHLYFYWYRQILGQKVEFLVSFYNNEISEKSEIFDDQFSVERPDGSNFTLKIRSTKLEDSAMYFCASRSPLGGYEPGELFFGEGSRLTVL.